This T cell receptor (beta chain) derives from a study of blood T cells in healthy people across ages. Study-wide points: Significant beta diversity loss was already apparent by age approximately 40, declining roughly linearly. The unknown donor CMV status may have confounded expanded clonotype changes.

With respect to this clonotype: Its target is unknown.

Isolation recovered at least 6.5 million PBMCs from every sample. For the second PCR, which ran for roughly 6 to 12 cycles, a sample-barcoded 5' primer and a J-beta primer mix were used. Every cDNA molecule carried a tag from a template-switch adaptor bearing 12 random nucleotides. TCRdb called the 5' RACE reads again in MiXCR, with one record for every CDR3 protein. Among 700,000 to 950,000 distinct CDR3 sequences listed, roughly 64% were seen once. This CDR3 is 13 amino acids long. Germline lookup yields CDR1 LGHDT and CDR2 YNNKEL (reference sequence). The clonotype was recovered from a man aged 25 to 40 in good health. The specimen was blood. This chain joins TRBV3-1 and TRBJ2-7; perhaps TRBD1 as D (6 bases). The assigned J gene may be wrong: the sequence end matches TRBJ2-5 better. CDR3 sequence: CASSQWTEETQYF. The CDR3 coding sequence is TGTGCCAGCAGCCAATGGACAGAAGAGACCCAGTACTTC.